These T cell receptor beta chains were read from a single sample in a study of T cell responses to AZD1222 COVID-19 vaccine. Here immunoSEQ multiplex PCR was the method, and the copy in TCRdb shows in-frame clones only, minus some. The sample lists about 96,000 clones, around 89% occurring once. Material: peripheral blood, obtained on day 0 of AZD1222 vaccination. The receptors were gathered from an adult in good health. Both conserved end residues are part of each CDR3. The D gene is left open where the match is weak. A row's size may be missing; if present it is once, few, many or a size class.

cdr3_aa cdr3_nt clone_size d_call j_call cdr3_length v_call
CASSSRTGGTGELFF TGCGCCAGCAGCTCACGGACAGGGGGAACCGGGGAGCTGTTTTTT . TRBD1 TRBJ2-2 15 TRBV5-1
CASSALTDTQYF TGTGCCAGCAGCGCTCTCACAGATACGCAGTATTTT . . TRBJ2-3 12 TRBV3-1/TRBV3-2
CASTGGQRDSNQPQHF TGTGCCAGTACCGGTGGCCAAAGGGATAGCAATCAGCCCCAGCATTTT . . TRBJ1-5 16 TRBV19
CATSDPSGTDNEKLFF TGTGCCACCAGTGATCCTAGCGGAACGGATAATGAAAAACTGTTTTTT once . TRBJ1-4 16 TRBV24-1
CASSWGTVRDYGYTF TGTGCCAGTAGCTGGGGGACAGTTCGGGACTATGGCTACACCTTC . TRBD1 TRBJ1-2 15 TRBV19
CASAPVGSAEAFF TGTGCCAGCGCCCCGGTGGGCAGTGCTGAAGCTTTCTTT . . TRBJ1-1 13 TRBV12-3/TRBV12-4
CSGLTGSEAFF TGCAGTGGACTGACAGGATCTGAAGCTTTCTTT . . TRBJ1-1 11 TRBV20-1
CASTRQGITAEAFF TGTGCCAGTACCCGACAGGGGATTACCGCTGAAGCTTTCTTT . TRBD1 TRBJ1-1 14 TRBV19
CASSLGDRTNEKLFF TGCGCCAGCAGCTTGGGGGACAGAACTAATGAAAAACTGTTTTTT . TRBD1 TRBJ1-4 15 TRBV5-1
CASSLAKEGALYGYTF TGTGCCAGCAGCTTGGCCAAGGAAGGAGCCCTCTATGGCTACACCTTC . . TRBJ1-2 16 TRBV5-6
CASSPGPDNTGELFF TGTGCCAGCAGCCCCGGGCCAGATAACACCGGGGAGCTGTTTTTT . . TRBJ2-2 15 TRBV11-3
CASSLLGDYNEQFF TGTGCCAGCAGTCTACTCGGTGATTACAATGAGCAGTTCTTC once . TRBJ2-1 14 TRBV3-1/TRBV3-2
CASSSQQGGRTEAFF TGTGCCAGCAGCAGTCAACAGGGGGGAAGGACTGAAGCTTTCTTT . TRBD1 TRBJ1-1 15 TRBV5-5
CASSGGVSSGAFNEQFF TGTGCCAGCAGTGGAGGAGTGTCTAGCGGGGCCTTTAATGAGCAGTTCTTC . TRBD2 TRBJ2-1 17 TRBV25-1
CASSLNSGNTIYF TGCGCCAGCAGCTTGAACTCTGGAAACACCATATATTTT . . TRBJ1-3 13 TRBV5-1
CASTSWDRDYNEQFF TGTGCCAGCACCTCCTGGGACAGGGACTACAATGAGCAGTTCTTC . TRBD1 TRBJ2-1 15 TRBV5-6
CASSQYGEQFF TGTGCCAGCAGCCAATATGGGGAGCAGTTCTTC . . TRBJ2-1 11 TRBV14
CASSWTGPNTGELFF TGCGCCAGCAGCTGGACAGGGCCGAACACCGGGGAGCTGTTTTTT many TRBD1 TRBJ2-2 15 TRBV5-1
CASSIKAGNQPQHF TGTGCCAGTAGTATAAAGGCAGGGAATCAGCCCCAGCATTTT . . TRBJ1-5 14 TRBV19
CASSTRTDPANEQFF TGTGCCAGCAGCACTCGAACGGACCCAGCCAATGAGCAGTTCTTC . . TRBJ2-1 15 TRBV5-4